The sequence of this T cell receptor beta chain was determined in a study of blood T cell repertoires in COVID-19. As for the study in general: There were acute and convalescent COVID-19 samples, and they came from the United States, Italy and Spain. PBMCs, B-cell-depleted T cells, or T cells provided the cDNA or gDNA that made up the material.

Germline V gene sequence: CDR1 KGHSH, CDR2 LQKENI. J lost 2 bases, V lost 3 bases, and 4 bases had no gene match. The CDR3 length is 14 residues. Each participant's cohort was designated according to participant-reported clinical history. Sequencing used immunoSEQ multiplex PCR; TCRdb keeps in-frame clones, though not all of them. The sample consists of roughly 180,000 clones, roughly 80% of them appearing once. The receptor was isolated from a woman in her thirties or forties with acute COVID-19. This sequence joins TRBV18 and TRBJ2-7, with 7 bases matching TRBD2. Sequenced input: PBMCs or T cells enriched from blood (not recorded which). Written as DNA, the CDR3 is TGTGCCAGCTCACCTGGAGCGGGAACCTACGAGCAGTACTTC. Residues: CASSPGAGTYEQYF.